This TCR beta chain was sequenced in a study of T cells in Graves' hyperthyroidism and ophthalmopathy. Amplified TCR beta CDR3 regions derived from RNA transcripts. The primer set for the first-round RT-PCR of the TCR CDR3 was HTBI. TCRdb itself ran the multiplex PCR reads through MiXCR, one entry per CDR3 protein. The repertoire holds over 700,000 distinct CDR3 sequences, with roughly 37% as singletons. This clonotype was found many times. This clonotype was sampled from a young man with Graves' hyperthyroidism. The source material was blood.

CDR3 amino acids: CASSLDGENSPLHF. The CDR3 bases are TGTGCCAGCAGCTTAGACGGCGAGAATTCACCCCTCCACTTT. The genes are TRBV7-8 and TRBJ1-6; D is undetermined. V was cut by 1 base and J by 7 bases, with 8 bases left in between. This CDR3 comprises 14 residues. In germline, CDR1 is SGHVS, CDR2 FQNEAQ.